A selection of T cell receptor beta chains follows, all from one sample in a study of control samples from healthy donors and cancer patients. The method was immunoSEQ multiplex PCR; TCRdb's version includes in-frame clones alone and lacks a portion of them. This table has under 150,000 clones, approximately 91% appearing once. The sample taken for sequencing was blood. The receptors were sampled from a woman in her 30s in good health. Both conserved end residues are part of each CDR3. Fields, in order: D gene, CDR3 length, V gene, J gene, clone size, CDR3 DNA, CDR3 protein. A D gene is named only where the DNA matches it firmly. Part of the rows lack a size; the others show once, few, many or a class for expanded clones.

>-|11|TRBV20-1|TRBJ2-7|-
TGCAGTACCGGGTTGGGGGACGAGCAGTACTTC
CSTGLGDEQYF
>-|14|TRBV7-3|TRBJ1-5|-
TGTGCCAGCAGCTTGGGGCCGGGGCAGGGGCCCCAGCATTTT
CASSLGPGQGPQHF
>-|13|TRBV5-1|TRBJ1-1|-
TGCGCCAGCAGCTTGGAGGGGACGAAAGAAGCTTTCTTT
CASSLEGTKEAFF
>-|16|TRBV7-9|TRBJ2-7|-
TGTGCCAGCAGCTTAGGAGTCCCTAGCGTGACCTACGAGCAGTACTTC
CASSLGVPSVTYEQYF
>TRBD1|15|TRBV29-1|TRBJ2-5|-
TGCAGCGTTGAAGATCAGACAGGGGGCGCCGGTACCCAGTACTTC
CSVEDQTGGAGTQYF
>-|13|TRBV11-2|TRBJ1-5|-
TGTGCCAGCAGCTTCGCTAGCAATCAGCCCCAGCATTTT
CASSFASNQPQHF
>-|14|TRBV6-1|TRBJ1-1|-
TGTGCCAGCAGTGAATTGGGGCGGAACACTGAAGCTTTCTTT
CASSELGRNTEAFF
>-|15|TRBV4-2|TRBJ2-7|-
TGTGCCAGCAGCCAAGATGTGGGAGCGATGTACGAGCAGTACTTC
CASSQDVGAMYEQYF
>TRBD1|14|TRBV3-1/TRBV3-2|TRBJ2-7|-
TGTGCCAGCAGCCAATGGACAGGTTACTACGAGCAGTACTTC
CASSQWTGYYEQYF
>-|15|TRBV5-1|TRBJ1-4|-
TGCGCCAGCAGCCCCGAATGGGAGCCGAATGAAAAACTGTTTTTT
CASSPEWEPNEKLFF
>-|15|TRBV5-4|TRBJ2-7|-
TGTGCCAGCAGCCGGGGAGGGGGTAGGAACTACGAGCAGTACTTC
CASSRGGGRNYEQYF
>-|12|TRBV3-1/TRBV3-2|TRBJ2-1|-
TGTGCCAGCAGCCAAGTCGGGCATGAGCAGTTCTTC
CASSQVGHEQFF
>-|12|TRBV10-2|TRBJ1-1|-
TGCGCCAGCGGGGAGGGGGGCACTGAAGCTTTCTTT
CASGEGGTEAFF
>TRBD1|15|TRBV18|TRBJ2-5|-
TGTGCCAGCCTGGACCGGACAGGGGGCCAGGAGACCCAGTACTTC
CASLDRTGGQETQYF
>-|13|TRBV10-3|TRBJ2-6|-
TGTGCCATCCAGCTCTCTGGGGCCAACGTCCTGACTTTC
CAIQLSGANVLTF
>TRBD1|14|TRBV14|TRBJ2-5|-
TGTGCCAGCAGCCCGGACAGGGCATGGGAGACCCAGTACTTC
CASSPDRAWETQYF
>TRBD1|13|TRBV2|TRBJ1-2|-
TGTGCCAGCAGGGGGACAGGGGTAGGCGGCTACACCTTC
CASRGTGVGGYTF
>TRBD1|15|TRBV28|TRBJ2-2|-
TGTGCCAGCAGCCCGGACAGGGGTTGGGTCGGGGAGCTGTTTTTT
CASSPDRGWVGELFF
>-|13|TRBV19|TRBJ2-7|few
TGTGCCAGTAGTATGGCCAGCTCCTACGAGCAGTACTTC
CASSMASSYEQYF
>TRBD2|15|TRBV12-5|TRBJ2-5|-
TGTGCTAGTGGTTTGACCCCGGGGGGTCTGGAGACCCAGTACTTC
CASGLTPGGLETQYF
>-|12|TRBV11-2|TRBJ2-7|-
TGTGCCAGCAGCTCACATCTTTACGAGCAGTACTTC
CASSSHLYEQYF
>TRBD1|15|TRBV9|TRBJ1-1|-
TGTGCCAGCAGCGGGTCGACAGGGCTGAACACTGAAGCTTTCTTT
CASSGSTGLNTEAFF
>TRBD1|13|TRBV29-1|TRBJ1-4|-
TGCAGCGCTGGGTCAGGGGGGAATGAAAAACTGTTTTTT
CSAGSGGNEKLFF
>-|15|TRBV2|TRBJ1-6|once
TGTGCCAGCAGAAAGGAGAGCTCCTATAATTCACCCCTCCACTTT
CASRKESSYNSPLHF
>-|16|TRBV7-2|TRBJ2-7|-
TGTGCCAGCAGCCCGATTCCAAGTCTTATTCAAAACGAGCAGTACTTC
CASSPIPSLIQNEQYF
>TRBD1|15|TRBV9|TRBJ1-5|few
TGTGCCAGCAGCGTAGCAGGAGGGGGCCGAAAACCCCAGCATTTT
CASSVAGGGRKPQHF
>-|13|TRBV6-2/TRBV6-3|TRBJ2-1|-
TGTGCCAGCAGTTACACCCCCTTGTTTGAGCAGTTCTTC
CASSYTPLFEQFF
>TRBD2|18|TRBV11-2|TRBJ2-5|-
TGTGCCAGCAGCTGGGGACTAGCGGGAGGGGAGGTGGAAGAGACCCAGTACTTC
CASSWGLAGGEVEETQYF
>-|16|TRBV7-2|TRBJ1-2|-
TGTGCCAGCAGCTCCAATCCCCCGCAGGGGAACTATGGCTACACCTTC
CASSSNPPQGNYGYTF
>TRBD1|14|TRBV28|TRBJ2-1|-
TGTGCCAGCAGTGCGACAGGGACCTACAATGAGCAGTTCTTC
CASSATGTYNEQFF
>-|10|TRBV9|TRBJ2-7|-
TGTGCCAGCACCGACGGGGAGCAGTACTTC
CASTDGEQYF
>-|14|TRBV9|TRBJ1-2|-
TGTGCCAGCAGCGTGGGAACACAGGGATCTGGCTACACCTTC
CASSVGTQGSGYTF
>-|14|TRBV6-5|TRBJ1-6|-
TGTGCCAGCAGTTACTCGACCGACACGTCTCCCCTCCACTTT
CASSYSTDTSPLHF
>-|16|TRBV19|TRBJ2-2|-
TGTGCCAGTAGCATACCCCCAGGGGAGTCGACCGGGGAGCTGTTTTTT
CASSIPPGESTGELFF
>-|14|TRBV18|TRBJ1-2|-
TGTGCCAGCTCACCACAGGGGTTAGGCTATGGCTACACCTTC
CASSPQGLGYGYTF
>TRBD2|15|TRBV19|TRBJ2-3|-
TGTGCCAGTAGTGTGACTAGCGGAGACACAGATACGCAGTATTTT
CASSVTSGDTDTQYF
>TRBD2|15|TRBV28|TRBJ2-1|-
TGTGCCAGCAGGGGGGGGTGGCAGGGCAGCAATGAGCAGTTCTTC
CASRGGWQGSNEQFF
>-|15|TRBV7-8|TRBJ2-5|-
TGTGCCAGCAGCTTAGAACCGGGATCATTGGAGACCCAGTACTTC
CASSLEPGSLETQYF
>TRBD1|14|TRBV7-8|TRBJ2-1|-
TGTGCCAGCAGGCGGACAGGGACCTACAATGAGCAGTTCTTC
CASRRTGTYNEQFF
>TRBD1|14|TRBV28|TRBJ2-7|-
TGTGCCAGCACCCAAACAGGGGGAATCTACGAGCAGTACTTC
CASTQTGGIYEQYF
>-|13|TRBV6-2/TRBV6-3|TRBJ1-1|few
TGTGCCAGCAGTTGGACGGGAGGAGCTGAAGCTTTCTTT
CASSWTGGAEAFF
>-|13|TRBV5-1|TRBJ2-1|-
TGCGCCAGCAGTTCCAACCAGGGTAATGAGCAGTTCTTC
CASSSNQGNEQFF
>TRBD2|15|TRBV19|TRBJ2-3|-
TGTGCCAGTAGTATGGTTAGCGGGAGTCAGGATACGCAGTATTTT
CASSMVSGSQDTQYF
>TRBD2|15|TRBV6-5|TRBJ2-7|-
TGTGCCAGCAGTTACTTCGCCAGCGGGGGATACGAGCAGTACTTC
CASSYFASGGYEQYF
>-|14|TRBV19|TRBJ1-1|once
TGTGCCAGTAGTCCCCGACGGAAGAACACTGAAGCTTTCTTT
CASSPRRKNTEAFF
>-|15|TRBV5-1|TRBJ2-1|-
TGCGCCAGCAGCTTGACCACTAGCCGAGGAGGGGAGCAGTTCTTC
CASSLTTSRGGEQFF
>TRBD1|14|TRBV29-1|TRBJ1-2|-
TGCAGCGTTGAAGGGGGGACAGAGATCTATGGCTACACCTTC
CSVEGGTEIYGYTF
>TRBD1|15|TRBV18|TRBJ2-2|-
TGTGCCAGCTCACCCGAGACAGGGGCCACCGGGGAGCTGTTTTTT
CASSPETGATGELFF
>-|17|TRBV10-3|TRBJ1-2|-
TGTGCCATCAGTGACCCAGATAGGGGAGGAGCGGGCTATGGCTACACCTTC
CAISDPDRGGAGYGYTF
>-|15|TRBV30|TRBJ2-7|-
TGTGCCTGGAGTACGGACGGGTACAGCTCCTACGAGCAGTACTTC
CAWSTDGYSSYEQYF
>-|15|TRBV5-1|TRBJ1-5|-
TGCGCCAGCAGCTTGTCTGGGGTAAGCAATCAGCCCCAGCATTTT
CASSLSGVSNQPQHF
>-|15|TRBV6-5|TRBJ1-4|-
TGTGCCAGCAGGCCCCAGTGGCTAAGTAATGAAAAACTGTTTTTT
CASRPQWLSNEKLFF
>TRBD1|17|TRBV11-2|TRBJ1-6|-
TGTGCCAGCAGCTCCGACAGGGATAGCTCCTATAATTCACCCCTCCACTTT
CASSSDRDSSYNSPLHF